What follows are 29 T cell receptor beta chains derived from one specimen sequenced in a study of cytomegalovirus exposure and HLA in healthy donors. PCR primers comprised 60 Vbeta and 13 Jbeta primers. Measured with immunoSEQ multiplex PCR; TCRdb has only the in-frame clones, and not every one. The table lists about 270,000 clones, about nine tenths of them singletons. The specimen was PBMCs. The receptor source for this set is a man aged 40-49 years in good health and CMV-seropositive.

CDR3 nucleotide sequence: TGTGCCAGCAGCAAACAGGGGTCTGGGGCCAACGTCCTGACTTTC. Residues: CASSKQGSGANVLTF. This sequence joins TRBV7-3 and TRBJ2-6; 7 positions match TRBD1. The germline V gene encodes CDR1 SGHTA and CDR2 FQGTGA. The CDR3 extends over 15 amino acids. The V and J ends lost 5 bases and 1 base, in that order; junction bases with no gene match: 2.

This chain connects TRBV27 to TRBJ2-7, with D maybe TRBD1 (6 bases). Germline loops: CDR1 MNHEY, CDR2 SMNVEV (reference sequence). The CDR3 totals 13 residues. Trimming pared 6 bases from V and 7 bases from J, leaving 16 bases between. For the CDR3, the DNA is TGTGCCAGCAGGCTGGGGGCAGGTCTTGAGCAGTACTTC. Protein: CASRLGAGLEQYF.

The rearrangement links TRBV6-5 to TRBJ2-4, with a tentative D call TRBD2 (6 bases). This CDR3 contains 15 residues. The germline V and J ends were trimmed by 0 bases and 2 bases, with 8 bases remaining between them. The V gene's germline CDR1 is MNHEY and CDR2 SVGAGI. CDR3 residues: CASSYSRGPKNIQYF. The CDR3, as DNA: TGTGCCAGCAGTTACTCGCGGGGACCCAAAAACATTCAGTACTTC.

The genes are TRBV4-3 and TRBJ2-3; tentative D call: TRBD2 (5 bases). The length of the CDR3 is 17 residues. V dropped 1 base and J dropped 0 bases, with 14 bases sitting between them. In germline, CDR1 is LGHNA, CDR2 YSLEER. CDR3 nucleotides: TGCGCCAGCAGCCAAGGGTTCGGCGGGTCTAGCACAGATACGCAGTATTTT. This translates into CASSQGFGGSSTDTQYF.

This clone has just one count. The chain has TRBV28 and TRBJ2-7; possible D gene TRBD2, 5 bases. Germline CDR1 and CDR2: MDHEN and SYDVKM. The CDR3 spans 15 residues. Trimming cost V 6 bases and J 4 bases, with 19 bases left between them. The CDR3 region is CASSDPTSSWYEQYF. The CDR3 nucleotides are TGTGCCAGCAGCGACCCCACTAGTTCGTGGTACGAGCAGTACTTC.

In the case of this clone: The sample holds other DNA sequences that translate to the same CDR3. The chain combines TRBV10-3 with TRBJ1-3; TRBD1 is a possible D gene (6 bases). From germline, CDR1 is ENHRY and CDR2 SYGVKD. V was pared by 5 bases and J by 1 base, with 6 bases between. The CDR3 covers 13 residues. The DNA for the CDR3 is TGTGCCATCAGTACAGGGTCTGGAAACACCATATATTTT. Translating gives CAISTGSGNTIYF.

This sequence joins TRBV7-6 and TRBJ2-7; 7 bases align to TRBD2. The length of the CDR3 is 15 residues. V lost 4 bases to trimming and J lost 6 bases; unmatched junction nucleotides: 12. The germline V gene encodes CDR1 SGHVS and CDR2 FNYEAQ. The CDR3 DNA sequence: TGTGCCAGCAGCTCCCCCGGGGGAGGGGCGCTCGAGCAGTACTTC. This gives the protein CASSSPGGGALEQYF.

This chain links TRBV10-3 with TRBJ2-2, with a tentative D call TRBD1 (6 bases). CDR1 is ENHRY, CDR2 SYGVKD, per germline. The CDR3 length is 14 residues. Between the trimmed V and J ends, which lost 4 bases and 2 bases, there was a span of 8 bases. This chain's CDR3 is CAISGGHNTGELFF. CDR3 bases: TGTGCCATCAGTGGGGGACATAACACCGGGGAGCTGTTTTTT.

The J gene is TRBJ2-7, the V gene TRBV7-3, with 7 bases matching TRBD2. V lost 5 bases to trimming and J lost 5 bases; unmatched junction nucleotides: 12. There are 15 residues in the CDR3. CDR1 and CDR2 (germline): SGHTA, FQGTGA. CDR3 amino acids: CASSVSGLAANEQYF. Written as DNA, the CDR3 is TGTGCCAGCAGCGTTTCCGGGCTAGCGGCTAACGAGCAGTACTTC.

V gene TRBV12-5 combines with J gene TRBJ1-2; 11 nucleotides line up with TRBD1. With V trimmed by 6 bases and J by 2 bases, 2 bases remained unmatched. Germline CDR1 reads LGHNT; CDR2 reads FRNRAP. CDR3 length: 14 amino acids. Here the CDR3 reads CASGRTGGNYGYTF. Here the CDR3 DNA reads TGTGCTAGTGGCCGGACAGGGGGCAACTATGGCTACACCTTC.

The chain couples TRBV9 to TRBJ1-1, with D maybe TRBD1 (5 bases). Germline values: CDR1 SGDLS, CDR2 YYNGEE. The CDR3 has 14 residues. V was pared by 5 bases and J by 1 base, with 12 bases between. CDR3 nucleotide sequence: TGTGCCAGCAGTGGGGGGGTGGCGAACACTGAAGCTTTCTTT. This sequence encodes CASSGGVANTEAFF.

This clone has more than one count but fewer than ten. The genes are TRBV5-1 and TRBJ2-3; TRBD2 matches at 7 bases. Germline V gives CDR1 SGHRS, CDR2 YFSETQ. The CDR3 is 17 amino acids. Unmatched junction bases numbered 8, after V lost 1 base and J lost 0 bases. The chain's CDR3 is CASSLRVLAVSTDTQYF. The DNA for the CDR3 is TGCGCCAGCAGCTTGAGGGTTCTAGCGGTTAGCACAGATACGCAGTATTTT.

The chain joins TRBV30 to TRBJ1-1, with D maybe TRBD1 (6 bases). CDR3 size: 13 residues. Trimming stripped 2 bases from V and 3 bases from J, with 10 bases between. Germline V gene data show CDR1 as GTSNPN and CDR2 as SVGIG (reference sequence). CDR3 in DNA: TGTGCCTGGAGTCAGGGGATGGACACTGAAGCTTTCTTT. Its translation: CAWSQGMDTEAFF.

This clone was seen once. V is TRBV5-4 and J is TRBJ2-3; the D gene is possibly TRBD1 (5 bases). The CDR3 sequence is 16 residues long. The germline gives CDR1 SGHNT, CDR2 YYREEE (reference sequence). V was trimmed by 0 bases and J by 1 base, leaving 12 bases between them. The CDR3 bases are TGTGCCAGCAGCTTGGCCAGGGCTACCCGCACAGATACGCAGTATTTT. Translated, it gives CASSLARATRTDTQYF.

V usage is TRBV7-3 and J usage is TRBJ2-7; the match to TRBD1 covers 9 bases. There are 13 residues in the CDR3. J gave up 5 bases and V 4 bases, and 3 bases lay outside the gene matches. CDR1 is SGHTA, CDR2 FQGTGA, per germline. The CDR3 reads CASSSDRGDEQYF. The DNA of the CDR3 is TGTGCCAGCAGCTCCGACAGGGGGGACGAGCAGTACTTC.

The CDR3: CASSVGRAGGYEQYF. The CDR3 DNA reads TGTGCCAGCAGCGTAGGGCGCGCGGGAGGCTACGAGCAGTACTTC. This rearrangement joins TRBV9 to TRBJ2-7; 8 positions match TRBD2. Germline V gene sequence: CDR1 SGDLS, CDR2 YYNGEE. The ends lost 0 bases at V and 3 bases at J; junction bases unmatched: 5. There are 15 residues in the CDR3.

The V and J genes are TRBV5-1 and TRBJ2-3; D not certain. The CDR3 has 14 amino acids. Germline values: CDR1 SGHRS, CDR2 YFSETQ. Trimming pared 0 bases from V and 1 base from J, leaving 6 bases between. Here the CDR3 DNA reads TGCGCCAGCAGCTTGGCCGTCGGCACAGATACGCAGTATTTT. Encoded protein: CASSLAVGTDTQYF.

The chain employs TRBV9 and TRBJ2-7; no definite D call. Per the germline V gene, CDR1 is SGDLS and CDR2 is YYNGEE. V was cut by 8 bases and J by 0 bases, with 9 bases left in between. The CDR3 runs to 12 residues. CDR3 sequence reads: CARQSTSYEQYF. In DNA form, the CDR3 reads TGTGCCAGACAGTCCACCTCCTACGAGCAGTACTTC.

J is TRBJ2-3 and V is TRBV7-2, with TRBD2 matching 8 bases. In germline, CDR1 is SGHTA, CDR2 FQGNSA. This CDR3 region has 14 residues. After removal of 5 bases from V and 3 bases from J, the junction contained 4 bases not matched to a gene. The CDR3 here is CASSAGGRTDTQYF. The CDR3 nucleotides are TGTGCCAGCAGCGCGGGAGGTAGGACAGATACGCAGTATTTT.

The chain couples TRBV15 to TRBJ2-3; 14 nucleotides match TRBD2. The junction had 0 bases not matched to a gene; V was cut back by 1 base and J by 3 bases. The V gene's germline CDR1 is LNHNV and CDR2 YYDKDF (reference sequence). This CDR3 is built from 16 residues. Here the CDR3 DNA reads TGTGCCACCAGCAGAGGACTAGCGGGAGGGACAGATACGCAGTATTTT. Translation gives CATSRGLAGGTDTQYF.

V usage is TRBV7-8 and J usage is TRBJ1-5; possible D gene TRBD1, 5 bases. This CDR3 comprises 15 residues. Trimming took 4 bases from V and 5 from J, leaving 15 bases between them. Germline V gene data show CDR1 as SGHVS and CDR2 as FQNEAQ. The CDR3 here is CASSSAALGDQPQHF. The CDR3 DNA reads TGTGCCAGCAGCTCCGCGGCTCTAGGGGATCAGCCCCAGCATTTT.

This sequence joins TRBV15 and TRBJ2-2; a weak D match, TRBD1 (6 bases). The CDR3 contains 17 residues. Trimming removed 5 bases at V and 1 base at J, with 17 bases between. Germline assignment: CDR1 LNHNV and CDR2 YYDKDF (reference sequence). Here the CDR3 DNA reads TGTGCCACCAGCGGGAAACGACAGGACATGAACACCGGGGAGCTGTTTTTT. Its protein product is CATSGKRQDMNTGELFF.

On this clone: Different DNA sequences within this sample yield the same CDR3. This sequence joins TRBV4-1 and TRBJ2-7; TRBD2 agrees at 11 bases. The CDR3 has 15 amino acids. The J segment lost 2 bases and the V segment lost 3 bases, leaving 3 bases of the junction unmatched. CDR1 is MGHRA and CDR2 is YSYEKL in the germline V gene. This CDR3 reads CASSQGLAATYEQYF. The CDR3 region has the DNA TGCGCCAGCAGCCAGGGACTAGCGGCTACCTACGAGCAGTACTTC.

The rearrangement links TRBV28 to TRBJ1-1, with D hard to call. CDR1 and CDR2 from the germline V gene are MDHEN and SYDVKM. CDR3 length equals 11 residues. V was trimmed by 4 bases and J by 13 bases, leaving 13 bases between them. CDR3 in amino acids: CASSSLFFNFF. CDR3 nucleotide sequence: TGTGCCAGCAGTTCCCTCTTTTTTAATTTCTTT. The variable domain in full, completed from reference TRBV28 and TRBJ1-1, reads DVKVTQSSRYLVKRTGEKVFLECVQDMDHENMFWYRQDPGLGLRLIYFSYDVKMKEKGDIPEGYSVSREKKERFSLILESASTNQTSMYLCASSSLFFNFFGQGTRLTVV.

This clone was counted only a few times. The V gene is TRBV9, the J gene TRBJ2-3, with 7 nucleotides matching TRBD2. V lost 3 bases, J lost 0 bases, and 1 base stayed unmatched. CDR1 is SGDLS and CDR2 is YYNGEE in the germline V gene. This CDR3 has 14 residues. CDR3 sequence: CASSERGSTDTQYF. CDR3 DNA: TGTGCCAGCAGCGAGCGGGGTAGCACAGATACGCAGTATTTT.

The V and J genes are TRBV7-6 and TRBJ1-1, with D unresolved. The CDR3 is 13 residues long. With 7 bases removed from V and 1 base from J, the gap between germline ends came to 10 bases. Germline V gene lookup returns CDR1 SGHVS and CDR2 FNYEAQ. CDR3 bases: TGTGCCAGCAAACGGGGTGCGAACACTGAAGCTTTCTTT. The encoded protein is CASKRGANTEAFF.

V gene TRBV5-4 combines with J gene TRBJ2-7; 7 bases agree with TRBD2. V lost 4 bases and J lost 4; bases outside the gene matches: 8. The CDR3 is 14 amino acids. The V gene's germline CDR1 is SGHNT and CDR2 YYREEE (reference sequence). The CDR3 is CASSPGLGEYEQYF. The DNA for the CDR3 is TGTGCCAGCAGCCCCGGACTAGGGGAGTACGAGCAGTACTTC.

The J gene is TRBJ2-7, the V gene TRBV6-1, with 7 bases fitting TRBD2. Germline lookup yields CDR1 MNHNS and CDR2 SASEGT. V lost 8 bases, J lost 3 bases, and 10 bases stayed unmatched. The CDR3 is 14 amino acids. CDR3 amino acids: CASGLLGGSYEQYF. The CDR3 DNA sequence: TGTGCCAGCGGGCTATTGGGCGGGAGCTACGAGCAGTACTTC.

The V and J genes are TRBV5-1 and TRBJ2-5, with 9 nucleotides matching TRBD1. This CDR3 contains 13 residues. The germline V gene has CDR1 SGHRS and CDR2 YFSETQ. V dropped 4 bases and J dropped 2; count of bases not matched to a gene: 0. In DNA form, the CDR3 reads TGCGCCAGCAGCGGACAGGGGCAAGAGACCCAGTACTTC. Translated, it gives CASSGQGQETQYF.